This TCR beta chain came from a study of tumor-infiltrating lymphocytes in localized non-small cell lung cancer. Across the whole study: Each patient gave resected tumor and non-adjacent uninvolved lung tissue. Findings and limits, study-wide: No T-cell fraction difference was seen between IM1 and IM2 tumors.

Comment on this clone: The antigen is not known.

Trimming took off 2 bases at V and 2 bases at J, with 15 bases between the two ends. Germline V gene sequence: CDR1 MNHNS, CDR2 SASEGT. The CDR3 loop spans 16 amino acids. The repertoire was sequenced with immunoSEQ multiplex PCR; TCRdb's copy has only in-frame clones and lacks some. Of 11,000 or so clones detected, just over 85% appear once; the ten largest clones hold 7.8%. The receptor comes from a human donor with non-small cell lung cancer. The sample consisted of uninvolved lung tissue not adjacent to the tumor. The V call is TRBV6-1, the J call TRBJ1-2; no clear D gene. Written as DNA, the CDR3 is TGTGCCAGCAGTGAACCCCCTCCGGGGAGCAACTATGGCTACACCTTC. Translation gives CASSEPPPGSNYGYTF.